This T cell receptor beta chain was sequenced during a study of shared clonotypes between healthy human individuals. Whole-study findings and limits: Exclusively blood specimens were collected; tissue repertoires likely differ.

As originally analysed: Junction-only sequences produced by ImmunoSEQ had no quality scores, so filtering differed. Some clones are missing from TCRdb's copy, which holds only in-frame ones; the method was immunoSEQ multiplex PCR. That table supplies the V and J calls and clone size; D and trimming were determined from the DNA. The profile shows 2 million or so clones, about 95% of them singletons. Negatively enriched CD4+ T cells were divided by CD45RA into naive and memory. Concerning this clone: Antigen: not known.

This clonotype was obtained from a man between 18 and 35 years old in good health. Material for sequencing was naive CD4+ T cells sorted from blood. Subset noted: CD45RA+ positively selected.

The CDR3 coding sequence is TGTGCCAGCAGTAGAGTGACAGGTTACGAGCAGTACTTC. This gives the protein CASSRVTGYEQYF. The chain is built from TRBV28 and TRBJ2-7, with D possibly being TRBD1 (6 bases). The V gene lost 5 bases and the J gene lost 4 bases, with 12 bases spanning the gap. The CDR3 length is 13 residues. Germline V gene sequence: CDR1 MDHEN, CDR2 SYDVKM. Full variable domain (outside the CDR3, taken from reference TRBV28 and TRBJ2-7): DVKVTQSSRYLVKRTGEKVFLECVQDMDHENMFWYRQDPGLGLRLIYFSYDVKMKEKGDIPEGYSVSREKKERFSLILESASTNQTSMYLCASSRVTGYEQYFGPGTRLTVT.